The present entry profiles one T cell receptor (beta chain) with its context. Germline CDR1 ENHRY, CDR2 SYGVKD. The CDR3 runs to 14 residues. V dropped 11 bases and J dropped 1; count of bases not matched to a gene: 7. TCRdb's table, derived via immunoSEQ multiplex PCR, lists solely in-frame clones and lacks some. The data hold about 670,000 clones, with about two thirds observed a single time. This specimen belongs to a study of shared clonotypes between healthy human individuals. Study-wide context: Each donor's CD8 memory used one plate, CD8 naive two, each CD4 subset three.

This clonotype originated in a woman aged 25 to 45 in good health. The chain combines TRBV10-3 with TRBJ2-1; 8 bases line up with TRBD1. Sequencing was carried out using memory CD4+ T cells sorted from blood. The subset was: CD45RA-negative fraction. CDR3 sequence: CAVGTGGSYNEQFF. In DNA, the CDR3 is TGTGCCGTAGGGACAGGAGGGTCCTACAATGAGCAGTTCTTC.